This section outlines one T cell receptor beta chain sequence together with its context. Which antigen it targets is not known. The CDR3 ends on some other residue instead of the conserved phenylalanine or tryptophan, so this is likely a read error. The sample belongs to a study of CD8 T cells in ankylosing spondylitis (dated 2017 in TCRdb). For the wider study: The study set out to find disease-linked TCR variants by profiling T cell receptor beta repertoires in ankylosing spondylitis patients and healthy donors. The full study cohort comprised some 27 ankylosing spondylitis patients and over 95 healthy donors. Peripheral blood samples were taken, and synovial fluid was additionally collected from ankylosing spondylitis patients.

The instrument given in TCRdb is Illumina HiSeq 2500. Quantitative 5'-RACE with molecular barcodes was used to prepare TCR beta libraries. Regarding the original processing steps: A new computational method, built on a probabilistic model of VDJ rearrangement, was used to identify disease-linked TCR variants. TCRdb ran its own pipeline on the public reads, namely fastp trimming at Q25 and MiXCR clone calling, and kept in-frame beta chains. Rows merge per CDR3 protein into single entries with the most common DNA and genes. For this entry, the V and J calls and clone size follow TCRdb and not the study's own pipeline. The sample table holds hundreds of thousands of distinct CDR3 sequences, of which approximately 12% were seen once. The ten largest account for approximately 0.5% of the sample. Broad study findings and their caveats: The disease-linked clones were reported as significantly enriched in matched synovial fluid samples from ankylosing spondylitis patients. The disease-linked clones showed a CD8+ phenotype and occurred at relatively low frequencies in peripheral blood. A TCR beta motif of about 8 highly homologous amino acid variants appeared characteristic of blood from ankylosing spondylitis patients. Some TCR beta motif variants had previously been reported in synovial fluid and blood of reactive arthritis patients, which suggested common disease-initiation mechanisms.

V and J are truncated by 0 bases and 2 bases respectively, leaving an intervening sequence of 14 bases. With termini counted, the CDR3 has 15 amino acids. Only the CDR3 part of the read is kept: 45 bases, read in frame from the first base. Looking up the germline V gene (reference sequence) yields CDR1 DFQATT and CDR2 SNEGSKA. This TCR came from a male donor with ankylosing spondylitis. The rearrangement joined TRBV20-1 to TRBJ2-7, with no confidently assigned D gene. Material for sequencing was blood, either unsorted or a sorted T cell fraction (not recorded which). The nucleotides read TGCAGTGCTAGAGATGTGGTCTCGGCCACCTACGAGCAGTACCTC. Its amino acids are CSARDVVSATYEQYL.